The text below deals with one T cell receptor (beta chain). Its antigen is not identified. The data were produced by immunoSEQ multiplex PCR, yet TCRdb's version contains in-frame clones alone and is incomplete. The sample contains hundreds of thousands of clones, approximately 92% of which appear only once. Treatment of the sample: some 20 received Ad26.COV2.S at low or high dose, single or two shots; several received placebo; per-sample allocation not given. Specimen acquisition occurred on day 63 following the initial vaccine or placebo injection. The data stem from a study of Ad26.COV2.S vaccination and SARS-CoV-2 variants. Study-level information: Ad26.COV2.S shots went into the muscle once or twice, 56 days apart. Study-wide results and caveats: People who got the vaccine or the placebo had similar non-spike TCR breadth. Post-vaccination spike-specific CD8+ and CD4+ T cell responses reportedly had substantial breadth.

The CDR3 contains 17 residues. V dropped 6 bases and J dropped 0 bases, with 18 bases sitting between them. The germline CDR1 and CDR2 sequences are MNHEY and SVGEGT. Sequenced material: peripheral blood, taken in a trial of Ad26.COV2.S vaccine versus placebo. The receptor comes from a person between 18 and 59 years old who received the Ad26.COV2.S COVID-19 vaccine or a placebo. This chain joins TRBV6-2 or TRBV6-3 and TRBJ1-3; no reliable D call. CDR3 region: CASSHNRPGLSGNTIYF. Written as DNA, the CDR3 is TGTGCCAGCAGCCACAACCGCCCGGGCCTCTCTGGAAACACCATATATTTT.